The sequence of this T cell receptor beta chain was determined in a study of blood T cell dynamics during melanoma immunotherapy. Findings and caveats of the study: Clones driving repertoire changes may be melanoma-specific or general immune activation.

Libraries were prepared by immunoSEQ multiplex PCR; TCRdb keeps only in-frame clonotypes and omits some of them. The data hold fewer than 16,000 clones, with about 84% observed a single time. Comments on this clone: Its antigen is unidentified.

The CDR3 contains 15 residues. Trimming removed 0 bases from V and 6 bases from J, with 11 bases in between. Germline CDR1 and CDR2: MNHEY and SVGAGI. Time point specified: pre-treatment baseline. V is TRBV6-5 and J is TRBJ2-2, with D possibly TRBD2 on 6 matching bases. The sequence derives from a human donor with melanoma. The sequencing here drew on blood, taken from a patient treated with checkpoint blockade. The CDR3 here is CASSYSSWRAGELFF. The CDR3 nucleotides are TGTGCCAGCAGTTACTCATCCTGGAGGGCCGGGGAGCTGTTTTTT.